The 20 T cell receptor beta chains given below trace back to one sample, sequenced in a study of OX40 agonist ivuxolimab in advanced cancers. TCRdb's copy holds only in-frame clones and misses some; the assay was immunoSEQ multiplex PCR. The repertoire holds roughly 75,000 clones, with 85% to 90% as singletons. This material consisted of CD4+ or CD8+ T cells sorted from blood, taken in a trial of the OX40 agonist ivuxolimab. The receptors were sampled from an adult with an advanced solid tumor such as melanoma, head and neck, liver or kidney cancer.

V is TRBV2 and J is TRBJ1-5; tentatively, D is TRBD1 (5 bases). Trimming pared 8 bases from V and 5 bases from J, leaving 19 bases between. The CDR3 length is 15 residues. Looked up from germline, CDR1 is SNHLY and CDR2 is FYNNEI. Here the CDR3 DNA reads TGTGCCAGCGACAGAGAGATCATGGGCCATCAGCCCCAGCATTTT. Translated: CASDREIMGHQPQHF.

Only one count was recorded for this clone. The chain is built from TRBV7-2 and TRBJ2-1; D possibly corresponds to TRBD1 (6 bases). Germline V CDR1 and CDR2: SGHTA, FQGNSA. The CDR3 runs to 13 residues. Trimming removed 7 bases from V and 5 bases from J, with 12 bases in between. The CDR3: CASTTGLHNEQFF. DNA of the CDR3: TGTGCCAGCACCACAGGGTTACACAATGAGCAGTTCTTC.

The rearrangement links TRBV2 to TRBJ1-5, with D perhaps matching TRBD1 (5 bases). Per germline, CDR1 SNHLY and CDR2 FYNNEI. This CDR3 has 15 residues. Trimming took off 4 bases at V and 7 bases at J, with 17 bases between the two ends. CDR3 in DNA: TGTGCCAGCAGTGGTCTTATGGGGCTGAGGCAGCCCCAGCATTTT. This encodes CASSGLMGLRQPQHF.

V usage is TRBV6-5 and J usage is TRBJ1-3, with D possibly TRBD1 on 5 matching bases. CDR3 length equals 13 residues. Germline-derived CDR1 and CDR2 are MNHEY and SVGAGI. The V end lost 2 bases, the J end lost 6 bases, and 8 bases lay between the germline ends. The chain's CDR3 is CASSYGTSNTIYF. Here the CDR3 DNA reads TGTGCCAGCAGTTACGGGACCTCAAACACCATATATTTT.

The rearrangement joins TRBV11-2 to TRBJ2-7; maybe TRBD2 (5 bases). Deletions cut 1 base from V and 3 bases from J, with 13 bases between. The germline CDR1 and CDR2 sequences are SGHAT and FQNNGV. CDR3 length: 15 amino acids. The CDR3 nucleotides are TGTGCCAGCAGCTTAGGGTGGTCTCGGGACTACGAGCAGTACTTC. Encoded protein: CASSLGWSRDYEQYF.

The V call is TRBV27, the J call TRBJ2-1, with a tentative D call TRBD2 (5 bases). The V gene's germline CDR1 is MNHEY and CDR2 SMNVEV (reference sequence). Trimming left V 7 bases short and J 7 bases short, with 17 bases between. This CDR3 is built from 14 residues. In nucleotides, the CDR3 is TGTGCCAGCATTCTAGCCCACGGGTTGAATGAGCAGTTCTTC. Its translation: CASILAHGLNEQFF.

The chain links TRBV2 to TRBJ1-5; a possible D gene is TRBD1 (5 bases). Germline-derived CDR1 and CDR2 are SNHLY and FYNNEI. CDR3 size: 15 residues. The V end was cut by 0 bases, the J end by 6 bases, with 12 bases between. CDR3 residues: CASSEAGVWVQPQHF. DNA for the CDR3: TGTGCCAGCAGTGAAGCAGGGGTTTGGGTTCAGCCCCAGCATTTT.

The CDR3 is CASSFTRLTEAFF. CDR3 DNA sequence: TGTGCCAGCAGCTTCACAAGGTTGACTGAAGCTTTCTTT. The chain combines TRBV5-8 with TRBJ1-1, with D hard to call. CDR3 length: 13 amino acids. Germline V CDR1 and CDR2: SGHTS, YDEGEE. Trimming left V 2 bases short and J 5 bases short, with 10 bases between.

The chain carries TRBV7-9 and TRBJ2-5, with D perhaps TRBD1 (7 bases). The CDR3 sequence is 16 residues long. The V end lost 2 bases, the J end lost 4 bases, and 17 bases lay between the germline ends. Germline V gene sequence: CDR1 SEHNR, CDR2 FQNEAQ (reference sequence). The CDR3 protein is CASSLLSLEGAETQYF. DNA for the CDR3: TGTGCCAGCAGCTTATTGAGTTTGGAGGGGGCAGAGACCCAGTACTTC.

The rearrangement joins TRBV7-2 to TRBJ2-7; weak D call: TRBD2 (6 bases). Germline CDR1 and CDR2: SGHTA and FQGNSA. V gave up 3 bases and J gave up 1 base, with 10 bases separating them. There are 14 residues in the CDR3. In DNA, the CDR3 is TGTGCCAGCAGCTTGGGACTCATGTCCTACGAGCAGTACTTC. Translating gives CASSLGLMSYEQYF.

The CDR3 DNA is TGTGCCTGGAGTGTACAGGTTCTAAGCAGAGATGGCTACACCTTC. The encoded protein is CAWSVQVLSRDGYTF. The chain has TRBV30 and TRBJ1-2; tentative D call: TRBD1 (5 bases). This CDR3 has 15 amino acids. The V gene's germline CDR1 is GTSNPN and CDR2 SVGIG (reference sequence). V was pared by 0 bases and J by 6 bases, with 17 bases between.

V usage is TRBV14 and J usage is TRBJ1-5; D ambiguous. This CDR3 is built from 14 residues. With 2 bases removed from V and 6 bases from J, the gap between germline ends came to 11 bases. From germline, CDR1 is SGHDN and CDR2 FVKESK. In nucleotides, the CDR3 is TGTGCCAGCAGCCAATACGGCCTGGGTCAGCCCCAGCATTTT. Translated: CASSQYGLGQPQHF.

This clone was detected once. The chain couples TRBV13 to TRBJ2-3, with a tentative D call TRBD2 (6 bases). Trimming removed 1 base at V and 2 bases at J, with 13 bases between. The CDR3 is 16 amino acids. The germline gives CDR1 PRHDT, CDR2 FYEKMQ (reference sequence). The DNA of the CDR3 is TGTGCCAGCAGCTTAGTTATAGCGGATACCACAGATACGCAGTATTTT. Translating gives CASSLVIADTTDTQYF.

The J gene is TRBJ1-1, the V gene TRBV5-1; D not certain. The V end was cut by 0 bases, the J end by 0 bases, with 9 bases between. Looked up from germline, CDR1 is SGHRS and CDR2 is YFSETQ. This CDR3 is 15 amino acids long. The CDR3 bases are TGCGCCAGCAGCTTGGAGTACAGCATGAACACTGAAGCTTTCTTT. It specifies CASSLEYSMNTEAFF.

The rearrangement uses TRBV2 and TRBJ2-7; 9 bases are shared with TRBD2. V dropped 3 bases and J dropped 0; count of bases not matched to a gene: 3. CDR1 SNHLY and CDR2 FYNNEI come from the germline V gene. The CDR3 is 15 amino acids. The chain's CDR3 is CASSDISGSSYEQYF. The CDR3 DNA reads TGTGCCAGCAGTGACATTAGCGGGAGCTCCTACGAGCAGTACTTC.

The chain couples TRBV6-5 to TRBJ1-2, with D tentatively TRBD1 (5 bases). The CDR3 is made up of 15 amino acids. Germline values: CDR1 MNHEY, CDR2 SVGAGI. V was cut by 0 bases and J by 2 bases, with 10 bases left in between. In DNA, the CDR3 is TGTGCCAGCAGTTACTCGGTAGGGGCGAACTATGGCTACACCTTC. Translated, it gives CASSYSVGANYGYTF.

The chain carries TRBV19 and TRBJ1-2, with D tentatively TRBD1 (5 bases). V lost 10 bases and J 3 bases, leaving 15 bases between the germline ends. CDR1 and CDR2 (germline): LNHDA, SQIVND (reference sequence). The CDR3 totals 13 residues. CDR3 region: CATYSGTDYGYTF. CDR3 sequence (DNA): TGTGCCACTTATTCCGGGACGGACTATGGCTACACCTTC.

V usage is TRBV6-5 and J usage is TRBJ1-6, with D unclear. CDR3 length: 13 amino acids. The V and J ends lost 0 bases and 11 bases respectively, with 8 bases between them. CDR1 is MNHEY, CDR2 SVGAGI, per germline. The CDR3 protein is CASSYSLGTPLHF. CDR3 coding DNA: TGTGCCAGCAGTTACTCCCTAGGCACACCCCTCCACTTT.

This CDR3 is CASSQVYYGRDTEAFF. The CDR3 DNA follows: TGTGCCAGCAGCCAAGTTTACTACGGGCGGGACACTGAAGCTTTCTTT. The chain is built from TRBV4-2 and TRBJ1-1; unclear D gene. Germline-derived CDR1 and CDR2 are LGHNA and YNFKEQ. The CDR3 is 16 amino acids. Trimming stripped 1 base from V and 3 bases from J, with 15 bases between.

This clone was observed a few times. V and J are TRBV27 and TRBJ1-1; maybe TRBD1 (5 bases). Germline loops: CDR1 MNHEY, CDR2 SMNVEV (reference sequence). CDR3 length: 12 amino acids. The ends were cut back, 8 bases at V and 4 bases at J, with 11 bases in the middle. This CDR3 is CASAGLGTEAFF. DNA for the CDR3: TGTGCCAGCGCGGGGCTTGGCACTGAAGCTTTCTTT.